This T cell receptor (beta chain) was sequenced for a study of T cell responses to AZD1222 COVID-19 vaccine. General study findings and limits: Spike-specific TCR breadth and depth were elevated following two AZD1222 doses. Possibly, clonal diversity was underestimated; donors were largely white British and included more females.

About this clone: The antigen is not known.

Clones were read by immunoSEQ multiplex PCR, and TCRdb kept only the in-frame ones, dropping some. The repertoire consists of roughly 96,000 clones, with roughly nine tenths occurring once and the leading ten covering under 2%. The CDR3 extends over 13 amino acids. CDR1 SGHVS and CDR2 FQNEAQ come from the germline V gene. V was clipped by 4 bases and J by 7 bases; unmatched bases: 5. This clonotype was sampled from an adult in good health. V is TRBV7-8 and J is TRBJ1-1, with TRBD1 identical over 8 bases. The specimen comprised peripheral blood, sampled on day 0 of AZD1222 vaccination. The CDR3 protein is CASSYDRGDEAFF. CDR3 sequence (DNA): TGTGCCAGCAGCTACGACAGGGGTGATGAAGCTTTCTTT.